Below, one T cell receptor (beta chain) is given with its context. Only in-frame clones appear in the TCRdb table, and some are missing; sequencing was by immunoSEQ multiplex PCR. This sample yields about 99,000 clones, of which approximately 79% are seen a single time; about a sixth belongs to the top ten. CDR1 is MNHEY and CDR2 is SVGEGT in the germline V gene. The CDR3 has 12 residues. The ends were cut back, 6 bases at V and 6 bases at J, with 12 bases in the middle. These data belong to a study of blood T cell repertoires in COVID-19. The wider study: Acute-phase and convalescent COVID-19 samples originated in the United States, Italy and Spain.

The sample taken for sequencing was peripheral blood. V gene TRBV6-2 or TRBV6-3 combines with J gene TRBJ2-7, with a weak D call TRBD2 (5 bases). The clonotype was recovered from a woman of 80 years or more with active or convalescent COVID-19. The CDR3 protein is CASSTRVFEQYF. CDR3 DNA sequence: TGTGCCAGCAGCACGAGGGTCTTCGAGCAGTACTTC.